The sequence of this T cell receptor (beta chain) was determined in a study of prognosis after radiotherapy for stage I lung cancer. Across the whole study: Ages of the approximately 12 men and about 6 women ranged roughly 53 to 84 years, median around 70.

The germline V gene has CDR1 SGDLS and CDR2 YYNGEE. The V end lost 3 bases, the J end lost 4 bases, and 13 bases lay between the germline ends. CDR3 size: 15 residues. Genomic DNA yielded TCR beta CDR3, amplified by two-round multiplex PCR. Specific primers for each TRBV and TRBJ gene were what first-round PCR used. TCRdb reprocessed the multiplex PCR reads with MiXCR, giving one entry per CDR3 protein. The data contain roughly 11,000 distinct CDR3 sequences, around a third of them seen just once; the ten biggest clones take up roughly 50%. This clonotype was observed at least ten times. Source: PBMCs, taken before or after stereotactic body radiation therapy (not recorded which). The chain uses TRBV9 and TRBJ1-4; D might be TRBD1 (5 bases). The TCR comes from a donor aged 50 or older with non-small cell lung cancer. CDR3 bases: TGTGCCAGCAGCGCCACAGGCTCCCTTAATGAAAAACTGTTTTTT. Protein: CASSATGSLNEKLFF.